A single sample gave rise to the 14 T cell receptor beta chains below, sequenced in a study of blood T cell repertoires in COVID-19. The repertoire was sequenced with immunoSEQ multiplex PCR; TCRdb's copy has only in-frame clones and lacks some. The sample holds approximately 97,000 clones, about nine tenths seen once. The sequenced sample consisted of peripheral blood. These receptors were collected from a man aged 55-75 years with acute or convalescent COVID-19.

The chain employs TRBV18 and TRBJ2-7; TRBD1 aligns across 9 bases. The CDR3 is 15 amino acids. CDR1 is KGHSH and CDR2 is LQKENI in the germline V gene. Trimming cost V 6 bases and J 1 base; bases outside gene matches: 7. For the CDR3, the DNA is TGTGCCAGCTCGCGGGACAGGGACGGGTCCTACGAGCAGTACTTC. It yields the protein CASSRDRDGSYEQYF.

V is TRBV20-1 and J is TRBJ1-3; D might be TRBD1 (6 bases). Per germline, CDR1 DFQATT and CDR2 SNEGSKA (reference sequence). The CDR3 is made up of 13 amino acids. V dropped 4 bases and J dropped 8 bases, with 15 bases sitting between them. CDR3 DNA: TGCAGTGCTATTGACAGGCGAACGGACACCATATATTTT. This encodes CSAIDRRTDTIYF.

This clone was recorded a few times. CDR3 region: CASSSGPPPNEKLFF. The CDR3 DNA reads TGCGCCAGCAGCTCAGGCCCGCCTCCGAATGAAAAACTGTTTTTT. This chain links TRBV5-1 with TRBJ1-4, with D uncertain. This CDR3 region has 15 residues. V gave up 3 bases and J gave up 5 bases, with 14 bases separating them. CDR1 is SGHRS and CDR2 is YFSETQ in the germline V gene.

The V gene is TRBV7-2, the J gene TRBJ1-2; TRBD1 matches 8 bases. Germline values: CDR1 SGHTA, CDR2 FQGNSA. V dropped 1 base and J dropped 7; count of bases not matched to a gene: 8. The CDR3 contains 15 residues. Here the CDR3 DNA reads TGTGCCAGCAGCTTAGGGTCGGCAGGGGGCTTTGGCTACACCTTC. It yields the protein CASSLGSAGGFGYTF.

On this clone itself: A read error may produce the germline difference seen at one junction end. The V gene is TRBV5-1, the J gene TRBJ2-1; no clear D gene. Germline loops: CDR1 SGHRS, CDR2 YFSETQ. The CDR3 is 12 residues long. CDR3 residues: CASRLAHNEQFF. The CDR3 bases are TGCGCCAGCCGCTTAGCCCACAATGAGCAGTTCTTC. The full variable domain, its missing parts supplied by reference TRBV5-1 and TRBJ2-1, is KAGVTQTPRYLIKTRGQQVTLSCSPISGHRSVSWYQQTPGQGLQFLFEYFSETQRNKGNFPGRFSGRQFSNSRSEMNVSTLELGDSALYLCASRLAHNEQFFGPGTRLTVL.

This sequence joins TRBV19 and TRBJ1-6; tentative D call: TRBD1 (5 bases). CDR1 is LNHDA, CDR2 SQIVND, per germline (reference sequence). The CDR3 consists of 15 residues. V lost 3 bases to trimming and J lost 6 bases, with 12 bases between them. The chain's CDR3 is CASSISGPPNSPLHF. CDR3 sequence (DNA): TGTGCCAGTAGTATCTCAGGGCCCCCTAATTCACCCCTCCACTTT.

This clone came up a few times. Distinct nucleotide sequences in the sample also encode this CDR3. The V call is TRBV19, the J call TRBJ1-1, with unresolved D. Deletions cut 1 base from V and 1 base from J, with 7 bases between. CDR1 and CDR2 from the germline V gene are LNHDA and SQIVND (reference sequence). This CDR3 contains 14 residues. CDR3 sequence reads: CASSIGGQNTEAFF. CDR3 nucleotides: TGTGCCAGTAGTATAGGTGGGCAGAACACTGAAGCTTTCTTT.

The count of this clone is one. The gene calls are TRBV28 and TRBJ1-1; no definite D call. Germline V CDR1 and CDR2: MDHEN, SYDVKM. Trimming took 6 bases from V and 8 from J, leaving 10 bases between them. This CDR3 comprises 11 residues. As DNA, the CDR3 is TGTGCCAGCAGCCTGACACGCGAAGCTTTCTTT. Amino acid sequence: CASSLTREAFF.

This chain uses TRBV18 with TRBJ1-3, with D uncertain. The ends were cut back, 3 bases at V and 2 bases at J, with 11 bases in the middle. CDR3 length: 15 amino acids. Germline assignment: CDR1 KGHSH and CDR2 LQKENI. CDR3 loop: CASSPGSLTGNTIYF. In nucleotides, the CDR3 is TGTGCCAGCTCACCCGGGTCTTTGACTGGAAACACCATATATTTT.

This clone is a singleton in its sample. CDR3: CASSESTVDGYTF. As DNA, the CDR3 is TGCGCCAGCAGTGAGTCTACAGTTGATGGCTACACCTTC. This sequence joins TRBV10-2 and TRBJ1-2, with D unresolved. This CDR3 is 13 amino acids long. Germline CDR1 and CDR2: WSHSY and SAAADI. Trimming left V 0 bases short and J 6 bases short, with 8 bases between.

The genes are TRBV18 and TRBJ1-5; 9 positions agree with TRBD1. Germline trimming cut 2 bases from V and 7 bases from J; bases unmatched to any gene: 9. Germline CDR1 reads KGHSH; CDR2 reads LQKENI. The CDR3 extends over 16 amino acids. The CDR3 sequence: CASSPVGTGFGQPQHF. In DNA form, the CDR3 reads TGTGCCAGCTCACCAGTAGGGACAGGGTTCGGGCAGCCCCAGCATTTT.

The V call is TRBV18, the J call TRBJ1-2; TRBD1 is a possible D gene (5 bases). The CDR3 length is 14 residues. In germline, CDR1 is KGHSH, CDR2 LQKENI. V lost 3 bases, J lost 4 bases, and 12 bases lay in between. CDR3 residues: CASSPAREGYGYTF. The CDR3 nucleotides read TGTGCCAGCTCACCCGCCAGGGAGGGCTATGGCTACACCTTC.

The chain carries TRBV15 and TRBJ1-5; TRBD1 agrees at 12 bases. V shed 1 base and J 6 bases; nucleotides not matched to a gene: 4. The germline gives CDR1 LNHNV, CDR2 YYDKDF (reference sequence). The CDR3 contains 16 residues. CDR3 sequence reads: CATSRGGTGGFQPQHF. The CDR3, as DNA: TGTGCCACCAGCAGAGGAGGGACAGGGGGCTTTCAGCCCCAGCATTTT.

V and J are TRBV29-1 and TRBJ1-1; D gene ambiguous. Germline values: CDR1 SQVTM, CDR2 ANQGSEA. The CDR3 spans 12 residues. Trimming removed 6 bases from V and 3 bases from J, with 11 bases in between. The CDR3 spells CSVRRPDTEAFF. Written as DNA, the CDR3 is TGCAGCGTCCGTCGTCCTGACACTGAAGCTTTCTTT.